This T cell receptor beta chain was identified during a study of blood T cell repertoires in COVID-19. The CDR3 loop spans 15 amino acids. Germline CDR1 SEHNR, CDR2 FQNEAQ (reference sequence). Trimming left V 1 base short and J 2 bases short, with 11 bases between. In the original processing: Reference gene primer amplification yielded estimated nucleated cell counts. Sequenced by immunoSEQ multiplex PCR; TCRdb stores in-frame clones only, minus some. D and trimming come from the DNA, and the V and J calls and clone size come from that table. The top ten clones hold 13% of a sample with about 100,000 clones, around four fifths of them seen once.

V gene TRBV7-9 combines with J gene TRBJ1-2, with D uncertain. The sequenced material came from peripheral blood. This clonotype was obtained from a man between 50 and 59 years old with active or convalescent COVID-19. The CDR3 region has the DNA TGTGCCAGCAGCTTAGGGGCCGCATGGAACTATGGCTACACCTTC. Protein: CASSLGAAWNYGYTF.